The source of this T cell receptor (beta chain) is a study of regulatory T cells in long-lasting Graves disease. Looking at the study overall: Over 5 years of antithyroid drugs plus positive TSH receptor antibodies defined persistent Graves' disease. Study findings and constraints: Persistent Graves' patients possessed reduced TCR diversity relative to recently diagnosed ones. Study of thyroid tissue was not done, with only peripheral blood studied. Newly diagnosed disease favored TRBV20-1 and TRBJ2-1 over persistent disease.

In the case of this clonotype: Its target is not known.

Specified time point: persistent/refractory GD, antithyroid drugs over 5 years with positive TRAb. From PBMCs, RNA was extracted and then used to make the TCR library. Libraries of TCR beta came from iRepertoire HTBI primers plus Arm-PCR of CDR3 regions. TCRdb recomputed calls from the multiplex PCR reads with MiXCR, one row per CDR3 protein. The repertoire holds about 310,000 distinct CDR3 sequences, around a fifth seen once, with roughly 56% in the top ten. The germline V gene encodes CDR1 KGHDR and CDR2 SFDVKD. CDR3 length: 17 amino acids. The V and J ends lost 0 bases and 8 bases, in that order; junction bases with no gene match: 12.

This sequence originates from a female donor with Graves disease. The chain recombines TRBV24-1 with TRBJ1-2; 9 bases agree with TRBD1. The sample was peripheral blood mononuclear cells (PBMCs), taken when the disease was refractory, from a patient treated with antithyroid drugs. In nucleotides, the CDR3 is TGTGCCACCAGTGATTTGAACACCGGGACAGGGATTGAAGGCTACACCTTC. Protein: CATSDLNTGTGIEGYTF.